This is a list of T cell receptor beta chains from one sample in a study of beta chain features in type 1 diabetes. Method: immunoSEQ multiplex PCR; TCRdb's copy keeps in-frame clones and lacks some. The sample contains about 900,000 clones, 15% to 20% of which appear only once. The specimen was naive CD4+ T cells from blood. The receptors stem from a woman aged 18-30 years in good health. The CDR3 runs from the conserved cysteine through the conserved F or W. D genes are given only for firm matches. A row's size may be missing; if present it is once, few, many or a size class.

j_call: TRBJ1-1; cdr3_length: 15; clone_size: -; v_call: TRBV10-3; d_call: -; cdr3_nt: TGTGCCATCAGGGAGCAGGCAGGGCAAGACACTGAAGCTTTCTTT; cdr3_aa: CAIREQAGQDTEAFF
j_call: TRBJ1-1; cdr3_length: 13; clone_size: -; v_call: TRBV7-2; d_call: -; cdr3_nt: TGTGCCAGCAGCGGGCAGACAGGTACTGAAGCTTTCTTT; cdr3_aa: CASSGQTGTEAFF
j_call: TRBJ1-3; cdr3_length: 15; clone_size: few; v_call: TRBV7-6; d_call: -; cdr3_nt: TGTGCCAGCAGTCCCTCAGGATCCTCTGGAAACACCATATATTTT; cdr3_aa: CASSPSGSSGNTIYF
j_call: TRBJ2-1; cdr3_length: 15; clone_size: few; v_call: TRBV7-2; d_call: TRBD2; cdr3_nt: TGTGCCAGCAGCCGGACTAGCGGGAGGGCCAATGAGCAGTTCTTC; cdr3_aa: CASSRTSGRANEQFF
j_call: TRBJ2-1; cdr3_length: 14; clone_size: -; v_call: TRBV11-2; d_call: TRBD2; cdr3_nt: TGTGCCAGCAGCTGGCGGGAGGGCCTTGGTGAGCAGTTCTTC; cdr3_aa: CASSWREGLGEQFF
j_call: TRBJ2-5; cdr3_length: 15; clone_size: -; v_call: TRBV9; d_call: -; cdr3_nt: TGTGCCAGCAGCGTCGGGACTCCCGCTACAGAGACCCAGTACTTC; cdr3_aa: CASSVGTPATETQYF
j_call: TRBJ2-5; cdr3_length: 15; clone_size: -; v_call: TRBV6-9; d_call: -; cdr3_nt: TGTGCCAGCAGTCCAGATCGGGTTCATACGGAGACCCAGTACTTC; cdr3_aa: CASSPDRVHTETQYF
j_call: TRBJ2-7; cdr3_length: 15; clone_size: -; v_call: TRBV7-8; d_call: -; cdr3_nt: TGTGCCAGCAGCTTAGCTGCCAGAAGCTCCTACGAGCAGTACTTC; cdr3_aa: CASSLAARSSYEQYF
j_call: TRBJ1-5; cdr3_length: 19; clone_size: -; v_call: TRBV5-4; d_call: TRBD1; cdr3_nt: TGTGCCAGCAGCTTCCGGACAGGGACCGGAGGTTATAGCAATCAGCCCCAGCATTTT; cdr3_aa: CASSFRTGTGGYSNQPQHF
j_call: TRBJ2-1; cdr3_length: 15; clone_size: -; v_call: TRBV7-3; d_call: -; cdr3_nt: TGTGCCAGCAGCCCAGACAGGACCTATGGGGGTGAGCAGTTCTTC; cdr3_aa: CASSPDRTYGGEQFF
j_call: TRBJ2-3; cdr3_length: 14; clone_size: -; v_call: TRBV7-9; d_call: TRBD1; cdr3_nt: TGTGCCAGCAGCTCGGGACAGGACACAGATACGCAGTATTTT; cdr3_aa: CASSSGQDTDTQYF
j_call: TRBJ2-7; cdr3_length: 16; clone_size: -; v_call: TRBV28; d_call: TRBD2; cdr3_nt: TGTGCCAGCCGCCCAGTTGGTCGCGGGAGCAAATCCGAGCAGTACTTC; cdr3_aa: CASRPVGRGSKSEQYF
j_call: TRBJ2-1; cdr3_length: 15; clone_size: -; v_call: TRBV28; d_call: TRBD2; cdr3_nt: TGTGCCAGCAGTTCAGCGGGACCTTCCTACAATGAGCAGTTCTTC; cdr3_aa: CASSSAGPSYNEQFF
j_call: TRBJ2-7; cdr3_length: 13; clone_size: few; v_call: TRBV10-3; d_call: -; cdr3_nt: TGTGCCATCAGGCCCCATCAAGACTACGAGCAGTACTTC; cdr3_aa: CAIRPHQDYEQYF
j_call: TRBJ2-6; cdr3_length: 13; clone_size: few; v_call: TRBV10-1; d_call: -; cdr3_nt: TGCGCCAGCAGCGAATCTGGGGCCAACGTCCTGACTTTC; cdr3_aa: CASSESGANVLTF
j_call: TRBJ2-2; cdr3_length: 16; clone_size: -; v_call: TRBV4-3; d_call: -; cdr3_nt: TGCGCCAGCAGCCAAGGAGTATGGGGGACTACCGGGGAGCTGTTTTTT; cdr3_aa: CASSQGVWGTTGELFF
j_call: TRBJ2-7; cdr3_length: 14; clone_size: few; v_call: TRBV11-2; d_call: -; cdr3_nt: TGTGCCAGCAGTAGGCAGGAACTCTCCTACGAGCAGTACTTC; cdr3_aa: CASSRQELSYEQYF
j_call: TRBJ1-2; cdr3_length: 14; clone_size: few; v_call: TRBV29-1; d_call: -; cdr3_nt: TGCAGCGTTGATAGGGGGGCCCATGAGGATGGCTACACCTTC; cdr3_aa: CSVDRGAHEDGYTF